The entry below describes one T cell receptor beta chain. These data belong to a study of blood T cell repertoires in COVID-19. Study information: Nucleic acid was either cDNA or gDNA, and it came from T cells, B-cell-depleted T cells, or PBMCs.

In the authors' workflow: Reference gene primer amplification gave nucleated cell count estimates. Some clones are missing from TCRdb's copy, which holds only in-frame ones; the method was immunoSEQ multiplex PCR. V and J calls and clone size are given by that table; D and trimming were obtained from the DNA. The data contain 150,000 to 200,000 clones, around 82% of them singletons. The source material was peripheral blood. This sequence originates from a woman older than 75 with acute or convalescent COVID-19.

The CDR3: CASSEDNSFYEQYF. The DNA for the CDR3 is TGCGCCAGCAGTGAAGATAATAGTTTCTACGAGCAGTACTTC. V and J are TRBV10-2 and TRBJ2-7; D remains unclear. CDR1 is WSHSY, CDR2 SAAADI, per germline. With 3 bases removed from V and 3 bases from J, the gap between germline ends came to 12 bases. The CDR3 sequence is 14 residues long.